This TCR beta chain was found in a study of molecular identifiers for immune sequencing clone quantification. Previously reported methods and listed TCR primers produced the bulk TCR libraries. TCRdb fed the PCR reads into MiXCR, producing one record per CDR3 protein. The sample lists under 600,000 distinct CDR3 sequences, roughly a fifth occurring once. The CDR3 has 14 amino acids. Germline CDR1 reads SQVTM; CDR2 reads ANQGSEA. Trimming pared 7 bases from V and 0 bases from J, leaving 12 bases between. Ten or more counts support this clonotype. The sequence was collected from a human donor in good health. Some libraries in this study had Jurkat cell RNA spiked in. The sequenced sample consisted of naive CD8+ T cells from blood, with Jurkat cell RNA spiked in. As for subset: FACS-sorted CD8+CD4-CCR7+CD45RA+ naive T cells. The chain carries TRBV29-1 and TRBJ2-2, with D perhaps matching TRBD2 (6 bases). DNA of the CDR3: TGCAGCGCGGGACTCGAACCGAACACCGGGGAGCTGTTTTTT. Its protein is CSAGLEPNTGELFF.